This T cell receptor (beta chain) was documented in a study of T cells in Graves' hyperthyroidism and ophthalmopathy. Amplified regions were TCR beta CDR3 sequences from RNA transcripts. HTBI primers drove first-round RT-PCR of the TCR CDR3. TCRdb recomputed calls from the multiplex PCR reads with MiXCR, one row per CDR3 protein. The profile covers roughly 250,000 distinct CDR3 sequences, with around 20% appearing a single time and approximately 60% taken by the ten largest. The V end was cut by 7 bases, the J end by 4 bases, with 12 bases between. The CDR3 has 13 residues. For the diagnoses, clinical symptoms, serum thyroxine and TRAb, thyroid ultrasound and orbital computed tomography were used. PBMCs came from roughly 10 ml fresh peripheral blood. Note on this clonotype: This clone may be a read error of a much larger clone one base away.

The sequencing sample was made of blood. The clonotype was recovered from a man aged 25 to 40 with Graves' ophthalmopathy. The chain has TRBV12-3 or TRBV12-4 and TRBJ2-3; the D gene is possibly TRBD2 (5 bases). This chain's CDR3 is CASITEGPDTQYF. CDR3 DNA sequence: TGTGCCAGCATCACCGAGGGCCCAGATACGCAGTATTTT.